A selection of T cell receptor beta chains follows, all from one sample in a study of shared clonotypes between healthy human individuals. Clones were sequenced by immunoSEQ multiplex PCR, and TCRdb holds only the in-frame ones, with some missing. This sample has 2 million to 2.5 million clones, with around 95% found just once. Specimen: naive CD4+ T cells sorted from blood. The source is a man between 18 and 29 years old in good health. Both conserved end residues are part of each CDR3. Fields, in order: clone size, J gene, D gene, V gene, CDR3 DNA, CDR3 protein. D genes are given only for firm matches. Not every row has a clone size; where given, it reads once, few, many or a size class.

abundance: NA
j_gene: TRBJ2-3
d_gene: NA
v_gene: TRBV13
CDR3nt: TGTGCCAGCAGCTTAGGTGGTGGCCTAAGCACAGATACGCAGTATTTT
CDR3aa: CASSLGGGLSTDTQYF

abundance: NA
j_gene: TRBJ1-1
d_gene: TRBD1
v_gene: TRBV5-1
CDR3nt: TGCGCCAGCAGCACTACCGGGACAGGGCATGAAGCTTTCTTT
CDR3aa: CASSTTGTGHEAFF

abundance: NA
j_gene: TRBJ2-5
d_gene: TRBD1
v_gene: TRBV4-2
CDR3nt: TGTGCCAGCAGCCAAGGTCTTCGCTCCGAGACAGGGGTTCAGGTGACCCAGTACTTC
CDR3aa: CASSQGLRSETGVQVTQYF

abundance: NA
j_gene: TRBJ2-1
d_gene: TRBD2
v_gene: TRBV5-1
CDR3nt: TGCGCCAGCAGCTTGGCAGGGGGACTAGCGGGAGGACTAAATGAGCAGTTCTTC
CDR3aa: CASSLAGGLAGGLNEQFF

abundance: NA
j_gene: TRBJ1-1
d_gene: NA
v_gene: TRBV7-6
CDR3nt: TGTGCCAGCAGCTTAGGGGGGACACTGAACACTGAAGCTTTCTTT
CDR3aa: CASSLGGTLNTEAFF

abundance: NA
j_gene: TRBJ2-2
d_gene: NA
v_gene: TRBV20-1
CDR3nt: TGCAGTGCTAGCCGCGGGGAGCTGTTTTTT
CDR3aa: CSASRGELFF

abundance: NA
j_gene: TRBJ1-5
d_gene: NA
v_gene: TRBV28
CDR3nt: TGTGCCAGCAGTTTCCCCGCCCAGGGCGGGCAGCCCCAGCATTTT
CDR3aa: CASSFPAQGGQPQHF

abundance: NA
j_gene: TRBJ2-5
d_gene: TRBD2
v_gene: TRBV7-2
CDR3nt: TGTGCCAGCAGCTACGGACTAGCGCGAGAGACCCAGTACTTC
CDR3aa: CASSYGLARETQYF

abundance: NA
j_gene: TRBJ2-7
d_gene: TRBD2
v_gene: TRBV27
CDR3nt: TGTGCCAGCAGTTTTCTCAGGGGAGGGAGTAGCGGGAGCTACGAGCAGTACTTC
CDR3aa: CASSFLRGGSSGSYEQYF

abundance: NA
j_gene: TRBJ1-2
d_gene: TRBD1
v_gene: TRBV18
CDR3nt: TGTGCCAGCTCACCCATCATGACAGGGAAAGGAGATGGCTACACCTTC
CDR3aa: CASSPIMTGKGDGYTF

abundance: NA
j_gene: TRBJ2-7
d_gene: TRBD1
v_gene: TRBV10-3
CDR3nt: TGTGCCATCAGTGGCTCGGGACAGGGGGCAGGCGAGCAGTACTTC
CDR3aa: CAISGSGQGAGEQYF

abundance: NA
j_gene: TRBJ1-6
d_gene: NA
v_gene: TRBV5-1
CDR3nt: TGCGCCAGCAGCTTGGTGGGCCCTTCGGGAAATTCACCCCTCCACTTT
CDR3aa: CASSLVGPSGNSPLHF

abundance: NA
j_gene: TRBJ2-7
d_gene: NA
v_gene: TRBV6-5
CDR3nt: TGTGTCACCGGGGACTACGAGCAGTACTTC
CDR3aa: CVTGDYEQYF

abundance: NA
j_gene: TRBJ2-2
d_gene: NA
v_gene: TRBV9
CDR3nt: TGTGCCAGCAGCCCGGGTAGCACCGGGGAGCTGTTTTTT
CDR3aa: CASSPGSTGELFF

abundance: NA
j_gene: TRBJ1-1
d_gene: NA
v_gene: TRBV2
CDR3nt: TGTGCCACCCGGTACGGGAGATCAAAATCGAACACTGAAGCTTTCTTT
CDR3aa: CATRYGRSKSNTEAFF

abundance: NA
j_gene: TRBJ1-2
d_gene: NA
v_gene: TRBV7-9
CDR3nt: TGTGCCAGCAGCTTAAAGAGTAACTATGGCTACACCTTC
CDR3aa: CASSLKSNYGYTF

abundance: NA
j_gene: TRBJ2-1
d_gene: NA
v_gene: TRBV30
CDR3nt: TGTGCCTGGAGTGTTTCAGGGTTTGAGCAGTTCTTC
CDR3aa: CAWSVSGFEQFF

abundance: NA
j_gene: TRBJ2-7
d_gene: TRBD1
v_gene: TRBV5-4
CDR3nt: TGTGCCAGCAGCTATGGACAGGGTCGGTACGAGCAGTACTTC
CDR3aa: CASSYGQGRYEQYF

abundance: NA
j_gene: TRBJ2-2
d_gene: NA
v_gene: TRBV13
CDR3nt: TGTGCCAGCAGCTTGTGGACCGGGGAGCTGTTTTTT
CDR3aa: CASSLWTGELFF

abundance: NA
j_gene: TRBJ2-5
d_gene: NA
v_gene: TRBV10-1
CDR3nt: TGCGCCAGCAGTGAGTCCGGGGGTCAAGAGACCCAGTACTTC
CDR3aa: CASSESGGQETQYF

abundance: NA
j_gene: TRBJ2-2
d_gene: NA
v_gene: TRBV7-8
CDR3nt: TGTGCCAGCAGCTTGGACGTGGCCGGTGGGGAGCTGTTTTTT
CDR3aa: CASSLDVAGGELFF

abundance: NA
j_gene: TRBJ1-4
d_gene: NA
v_gene: TRBV28
CDR3nt: TGTGCCAGCAGTTTCGTGAGGGCGTCTAATGAAAAACTGTTTTTT
CDR3aa: CASSFVRASNEKLFF

abundance: NA
j_gene: TRBJ2-5
d_gene: TRBD2
v_gene: TRBV7-2
CDR3nt: TGTGCCAGCAGCTTAGAACTAGCGGGGGTGGAGACCCAGTACTTC
CDR3aa: CASSLELAGVETQYF

abundance: NA
j_gene: TRBJ1-2
d_gene: NA
v_gene: TRBV7-9
CDR3nt: TGTGCCAGCAGCATGTCACAGAACTATGGCTACACCTTC
CDR3aa: CASSMSQNYGYTF

abundance: NA
j_gene: TRBJ2-7
d_gene: NA
v_gene: TRBV6-6
CDR3nt: TGTGCCAGCAGTTATTTCAGCCCTGGGGCCTCCTACGAGCAGTACTTC
CDR3aa: CASSYFSPGASYEQYF

abundance: NA
j_gene: TRBJ2-1
d_gene: NA
v_gene: TRBV11-2
CDR3nt: TGTGCCAGCAGCCTTGGGAACAACAATGAGCAGTTCTTC
CDR3aa: CASSLGNNNEQFF

abundance: NA
j_gene: TRBJ2-7
d_gene: NA
v_gene: TRBV10-2
CDR3nt: TGCGCCAGCAGACCTGGTTGGGGTAATAACTACGAGCAGTACTTC
CDR3aa: CASRPGWGNNYEQYF

abundance: NA
j_gene: TRBJ1-3
d_gene: NA
v_gene: TRBV2
CDR3nt: TGTGCCAGCAGTGCGGTATCTGTCTCGGGAAACACCATATATTTT
CDR3aa: CASSAVSVSGNTIYF

abundance: few
j_gene: TRBJ2-2
d_gene: NA
v_gene: TRBV6-5
CDR3nt: TGTGCCAGCAGTCAGACGAACGGGGAGCTGTTTTTT
CDR3aa: CASSQTNGELFF

abundance: NA
j_gene: TRBJ2-7
d_gene: NA
v_gene: TRBV2
CDR3nt: TGTGCCAGCAGTGAGACAGTAACAGACTACGAGCAGTACTTC
CDR3aa: CASSETVTDYEQYF

abundance: NA
j_gene: TRBJ1-6
d_gene: TRBD1
v_gene: TRBV6-5
CDR3nt: TGTGCCAGCAGGGCCGGGACAGGGGGCTTTTCACCCCTCCACTTT
CDR3aa: CASRAGTGGFSPLHF

abundance: NA
j_gene: TRBJ2-1
d_gene: TRBD1
v_gene: TRBV9
CDR3nt: TGTGCCAGCAGCTCCAACAACCGGGACAGTTATGAGCAGTTCTTC
CDR3aa: CASSSNNRDSYEQFF

abundance: NA
j_gene: TRBJ1-2
d_gene: TRBD1
v_gene: TRBV7-2
CDR3nt: TGTGCCAGCAGCCTCACAGGGGGAAGTAACTATGGCTACACCTTC
CDR3aa: CASSLTGGSNYGYTF

abundance: NA
j_gene: TRBJ1-2
d_gene: NA
v_gene: TRBV7-2
CDR3nt: TGTGCCAGCAGCTCCCGACAGGCACAAGGCTACACCTTC
CDR3aa: CASSSRQAQGYTF

abundance: NA
j_gene: TRBJ1-2
d_gene: NA
v_gene: TRBV2
CDR3nt: TGTGCCAGCAGTGTACAGGCTATAGGGGGCTATGGCTACACCTTC
CDR3aa: CASSVQAIGGYGYTF

abundance: NA
j_gene: TRBJ1-1
d_gene: TRBD1
v_gene: TRBV4-1
CDR3nt: TGCGCCAGCAGCCGTGGGGCGACAGGGATGAACACTGAAGCTTTCTTT
CDR3aa: CASSRGATGMNTEAFF

abundance: NA
j_gene: TRBJ1-1
d_gene: TRBD1
v_gene: TRBV5-1
CDR3nt: TGCGCCAGCAGCCCCCCCGGACAGGGGGACACTGAAGCTTTCTTT
CDR3aa: CASSPPGQGDTEAFF

abundance: NA
j_gene: TRBJ2-1
d_gene: TRBD2
v_gene: TRBV30
CDR3nt: TGTGCCTGGAGTGGACTAGCGGGAGAATTAAATGAGCAGTTCTTC
CDR3aa: CAWSGLAGELNEQFF

abundance: NA
j_gene: TRBJ2-2
d_gene: NA
v_gene: TRBV2
CDR3nt: TGTGCCAGCAGTGATATGAGGGGGGAGCTGTTTTTT
CDR3aa: CASSDMRGELFF

abundance: NA
j_gene: TRBJ2-3
d_gene: NA
v_gene: TRBV28
CDR3nt: TGTGCCAGCAGTCCCGGGACTGGTTACACAGATACGCAGTATTTT
CDR3aa: CASSPGTGYTDTQYF